This TCR beta chain was documented in a study of cytomegalovirus exposure and HLA in healthy donors. Study information: Genetic ancestry analysis placed about 84% of the 300 to 500 donors that were genotyped in the Caucasian-associated cluster.

The study, taken as a whole, reports: Confirmation was obtained in vitro that a few CMV-associated chains are specific for CMV antigens.

The study ran its PCR with 60 Vbeta and 13 Jbeta primers. Libraries were prepared by immunoSEQ multiplex PCR; TCRdb keeps only in-frame clonotypes and omits some of them. The repertoire holds about 180,000 clones, with 79% as singletons. Comment on this clone: As yet, its antigen is unknown.

This clonotype was sampled from a woman aged 40 to 55 in good health and CMV-seronegative. Sequencing input: PBMCs.

The CDR3 is CASSLVGTGLTNEKLFF. The CDR3 DNA sequence: TGCGCCAGCAGCTTGGTCGGGACAGGATTGACTAATGAAAAACTGTTTTTT. The V gene is TRBV5-1, the J gene TRBJ1-4; 8 bases agree with TRBD1. CDR1 and CDR2 from the germline V gene are SGHRS and YFSETQ. This CDR3 has 17 residues. With 0 bases clipped from V and 2 bases from J, the junction kept 6 bases outside the gene matches. The variable domain in full, completed from reference TRBV5-1 and TRBJ1-4, reads KAGVTQTPRYLIKTRGQQVTLSCSPISGHRSVSWYQQTPGQGLQFLFEYFSETQRNKGNFPGRFSGRQFSNSRSEMNVSTLELGDSALYLCASSLVGTGLTNEKLFFGSGTQLSVL.